The rows below give T cell receptor beta chains drawn from one sample of a study of OX40 agonist ivuxolimab in advanced cancers. Libraries were prepared by immunoSEQ multiplex PCR; TCRdb keeps only in-frame clonotypes and omits some of them. The sample contains tens of thousands of clones, roughly 83% of which appear only once. The specimen comprised CD4+ or CD8+ T cells sorted from blood, sampled in a trial of the OX40 agonist ivuxolimab. These receptors were taken from an adult with an advanced solid tumor such as melanoma, head and neck, liver or kidney cancer. Both conserved end residues are part of each CDR3. D genes are given only for firm matches. For some rows the clone size is stated as once, few or many, or as a class when expanded; others skip it.

length	D	V	size	J	DNA	CDR3
14	.	TRBV5-4	.	TRBJ2-7	TGTGCCAGCAGCTTGACAGCTCTCTCCTACGAGCAGTACTTC	CASSLTALSYEQYF
13	.	TRBV6-5	many	TRBJ1-2	TGTGCCAGCAGTTACATAGGGGGGAACGGCTACACCTTC	CASSYIGGNGYTF
12	.	TRBV19	.	TRBJ1-2	TGTGCCAGTATGAGCAGGGACCGCGGCTACACCTTC	CASMSRDRGYTF
14	.	TRBV19	few	TRBJ1-4	TGTGCCAGTAGTATTAGTGGGTTTCGTGAAAAACTGTTTTTT	CASSISGFREKLFF
14	.	TRBV5-1	.	TRBJ2-7	TGCGCCAGCAGCCAGACAGGGAGGCGGTACGAGCAGTACTTC	CASSQTGRRYEQYF
13	.	TRBV6-5	.	TRBJ1-2	TGTGCCAGCAGTCAGGACGGATACTATGGCTACACCTTC	CASSQDGYYGYTF
16	TRBD1	TRBV2	.	TRBJ2-2	TGTGCCAGCAGAGGACAGGGTTACGGGTACACCGGGGAGCTGTTTTTT	CASRGQGYGYTGELFF
16	TRBD2	TRBV4-1	.	TRBJ2-1	TGCGCCAGCAGCCCCCGGCTAGCGGGGGGTTTAAATGAGCAGTTCTTC	CASSPRLAGGLNEQFF
12	.	TRBV29-1	.	TRBJ1-5	TGCAGCGTCGGCGAGGGGGATCAGCCCCAGCATTTT	CSVGEGDQPQHF
14	TRBD1	TRBV19	.	TRBJ2-1	TGTGCCAGTAGGGCAGGGGGATCCTACAATGAGCAGTTCTTC	CASRAGGSYNEQFF
16	.	TRBV5-1	once	TRBJ2-2	TGCGCCAGCAGCTTGGATGCGGGAATGAGCACCGGGGAGCTGTTTTTT	CASSLDAGMSTGELFF
15	.	TRBV7-3	.	TRBJ1-2	TGTGCCAGCAGCCCCGGGGGAGGACCGGCGTATGGCTACACCTTC	CASSPGGGPAYGYTF
14	TRBD1	TRBV11-2	.	TRBJ2-2	TGTGCCAGCAGCTTGGCAGGGGGCTACGGGGAGCTGTTTTTT	CASSLAGGYGELFF
13	.	TRBV5-1	.	TRBJ2-1	TGCGCCAGCAGCTTGAGTGTGGGCGATGAGCAGTTCTTC	CASSLSVGDEQFF
17	.	TRBV27	.	TRBJ1-2	TGTGCCAGCAGTTTATCGCGAGGGATTGGAGCTAACTATGGCTACACCTTC	CASSLSRGIGANYGYTF
14	TRBD1	TRBV19	.	TRBJ1-1	TGTGCCAGTAGTATTACCCAGGGGGGCACTGAAGCTTTCTTT	CASSITQGGTEAFF
13	.	TRBV7-3	.	TRBJ2-2	TGTGCCAGCAGCTTAATTTTTTCCGGGGAGCTGTTTTTT	CASSLIFSGELFF
14	.	TRBV7-9	few	TRBJ1-4	TGTGCCAGCGGGGGGTCGTCTAAAATTGAAAAACTGTTTTTT	CASGGSSKIEKLFF
16	.	TRBV19	.	TRBJ2-2	TGTGCCAGTAGTCCCCGACTGGCGTTGGACACCGGGGAGCTGTTTTTT	CASSPRLALDTGELFF
15	.	TRBV11-2	.	TRBJ1-1	TGTGCCAGCAGCTTAGTAAGTGGGATTAACACTGAAGCTTTCTTT	CASSLVSGINTEAFF
14	.	TRBV19	once	TRBJ2-6	TGTGCCAGTAGTTCCCGGGGAGGGGCCAACGTCCTGACTTTC	CASSSRGGANVLTF
18	.	TRBV7-2	.	TRBJ1-1	TGTGCCAGCAGCTTAGATAGGGGGAGCGGGGTTGACAACGCTGAAGCTTTCTTT	CASSLDRGSGVDNAEAFF
15	.	TRBV5-1	.	TRBJ1-1	TGCGCCAGCAGCCAGGGACACGCGGAGAACACTGAAGCTTTCTTT	CASSQGHAENTEAFF
16	TRBD2	TRBV6-4	once	TRBJ2-1	TGTGCCAGCAGTGACTCAGGACTAGACGGGGCGGGTGAGCAGTTCTTC	CASSDSGLDGAGEQFF
13	.	TRBV7-2	.	TRBJ2-1	TGTGCCAGCAGCCAGGCAGGGAGTAATGAGCAGTTCTTC	CASSQAGSNEQFF
16	.	TRBV15	.	TRBJ1-2	TGTGCCACCAGAGGTCCACAGGGCTTCGGTAACTATGGCTACACCTTC	CATRGPQGFGNYGYTF
15	.	TRBV18	.	TRBJ1-1	TGTGCCAGTTCCCCCGGGCCTTCAACCGGGACTGAAGCTTTCTTT	CASSPGPSTGTEAFF
16	.	TRBV5-4	.	TRBJ1-4	TGTGCCAGCAGCTCCTTACAGGGTGGTGCTAATGAAAAACTGTTTTTT	CASSSLQGGANEKLFF
13	TRBD1	TRBV30	.	TRBJ1-1	TGTGCCTGGAGTGGCGACAGGGAGACTGAAGCTTTCTTT	CAWSGDRETEAFF
14	.	TRBV11-2	.	TRBJ2-1	TGTGCCAGCAGCCTCGGGACACTTTACAATGAGCAGTTCTTC	CASSLGTLYNEQFF
15	.	TRBV6-5	.	TRBJ1-2	TGTGCCAGCAGTAATGGACACTGGGGGGGGTATGGCTACACCTTC	CASSNGHWGGYGYTF
16	.	TRBV13	once	TRBJ2-3	TGTGCCAGCAGCGTAGGTGGGGACCCATCCACAGATACGCAGTATTTT	CASSVGGDPSTDTQYF
15	.	TRBV21-1	.	TRBJ1-5	TGTGCCAGCAGCTCAGCGGGGCAGGGGGTTCAGCCCCAGCATTTT	CASSSAGQGVQPQHF
15	.	TRBV5-5	.	TRBJ1-1	TGTGCCAGCAGGCCCGGACTCCACTCGAACACTGAAGCTTTCTTT	CASRPGLHSNTEAFF
13	.	TRBV19	.	TRBJ1-6	TGTGCCAGTAGTAGAACAGGGAATTCACCCCTCCACTTT	CASSRTGNSPLHF
13	.	TRBV5-1	.	TRBJ1-2	TGCGCCAGCAGCTTGGACCCAGTTTACGGCTACACCTTC	CASSLDPVYGYTF
12	.	TRBV30	.	TRBJ2-3	TGTGCCTGGAGCAAGGTGTCGGATACGCAGTATTTT	CAWSKVSDTQYF
15	.	TRBV6-1	.	TRBJ1-5	TGTGCCAGCAGTGAAGGGGAGGGAAGGAATCAGCCCCAGCATTTT	CASSEGEGRNQPQHF
19	TRBD1	TRBV27	.	TRBJ2-7	TGTGCCAGCCTCAAAACCCAACCCTCCAACAGGGGCTCGGCCTACGAGCAGTACTTC	CASLKTQPSNRGSAYEQYF
13	.	TRBV27	.	TRBJ1-2	TGTGCCAGCAGTTTAAGGCAGACCTATGGCTACACCTTC	CASSLRQTYGYTF
13	.	TRBV18	.	TRBJ1-1	TGTGCCAGCTCACCTACGGAAGGCACTGAAGCTTTCTTT	CASSPTEGTEAFF
13	.	TRBV7-9	.	TRBJ1-2	TGTGCCAGCAGCCTAGCGGCCCAGGCTGGCTACACCTTC	CASSLAAQAGYTF
15	.	TRBV6-1	.	TRBJ2-3	TGTGCCAGCAGTGAATGGGCAGGTAGCACAGATACGCAGTATTTT	CASSEWAGSTDTQYF
12	.	TRBV11-3	.	TRBJ2-2	TGTGCCAGCAGCTTAGGCACCGGGGAGCTGTTTTTT	CASSLGTGELFF
14	.	TRBV7-7	.	TRBJ2-5	TGTGCTAGCAGCTTAGCTGGGGGTTCGGAGACCCAGTACTTC	CASSLAGGSETQYF
16	TRBD1	TRBV9	few	TRBJ2-7	TGTGCCAGCAGCCGACTCGGACAGGGATCTACCTACGAGCAGTACTTC	CASSRLGQGSTYEQYF
15	.	TRBV14	.	TRBJ2-7	TGTGCCAGCAGCCTCCTCGGGGCCGCTTCCTACGAGCAGTACTTC	CASSLLGAASYEQYF
13	.	TRBV7-2	.	TRBJ1-1	TGTGCCAGCAGCTCTCGGGGGGCCGGTGAAGCTTTCTTT	CASSSRGAGEAFF
15	TRBD2	TRBV6-1	few	TRBJ2-7	TGTGCCAGCACCCAAAGCGGGAAGGGTCCCTACGAGCAGTACTTC	CASTQSGKGPYEQYF